This is a list of T cell receptor beta chains from one sample in a study of blood T cell repertoires in COVID-19. Repertoires were generated with immunoSEQ multiplex PCR, while TCRdb's copy carries only in-frame clones and drops some. In the table there are about 250,000 clones, approximately 86% of which are singletons. Sequencing was done on a sample of PBMCs or T cells enriched from blood (not recorded which). The receptor source for this set is a woman in her twenties or thirties with acute COVID-19. CDR3s include the opening cysteine and the closing phenylalanine or tryptophan. The D gene is left open where the match is weak. Size is stated for part of the rows, as once, few or many counts, or as a class when the clone is expanded.

. | TRBJ1-3 | TRBV9 | TRBD1 | CASSAPTGGSGNTIYF | TGTGCCAGCAGCGCTCCGACAGGGGGCAGTGGAAACACCATATATTTT
once | TRBJ1-3 | TRBV18 | TRBD1 | CASSPQAHRGGSGNTIYF | TGTGCCAGCTCACCACAAGCGCACAGGGGAGGCTCTGGAAACACCATATATTTT
. | TRBJ2-7 | TRBV7-6 | . | CASSRGTASYEQYF | TGTGCCAGCAGCCGCGGGACTGCGAGTTACGAGCAGTACTTC
. | TRBJ1-2 | TRBV19 | TRBD1 | CASTRGQNYGYTF | TGTGCCAGTACTCGGGGACAGAACTATGGCTACACCTTC
. | TRBJ1-2 | TRBV7-2 | . | CASSLARENYGYTF | TGTGCCAGCAGCTTAGCCAGGGAAAACTATGGCTACACCTTC
. | TRBJ1-3 | TRBV2 | . | CASSEGTLLPGNTIYF | TGTGCCAGCAGTGAAGGGACACTTCTTCCTGGAAACACCATATATTTT
. | TRBJ2-7 | TRBV6-1 | . | CASSEDLGYEQYF | TGTGCCAGCAGTGAAGACCTAGGCTACGAGCAGTACTTC
. | TRBJ1-2 | TRBV2 | . | CASSKGQQGLGYGYTF | TGTGCCAGCAGCAAAGGCCAACAGGGATTGGGCTATGGCTACACCTTC
. | TRBJ2-5 | TRBV11-3 | TRBD1 | CASSLTGQKETQYF | TGTGCCAGCAGCCTGACAGGGCAGAAAGAGACCCAGTACTTC
. | TRBJ2-2 | TRBV28 | . | CASRTPRDLPGTGELFF | TGTGCCAGCAGAACTCCGCGGGACCTCCCGGGCACCGGGGAGCTGTTTTTT
. | TRBJ1-3 | TRBV3-1/TRBV3-2 | . | CASSQDRGEAGNTIYF | TGTGCCAGCAGCCAAGACAGGGGCGAGGCTGGAAACACCATATATTTT
. | TRBJ1-6 | TRBV11-1 | . | CASSLASQANSPLHF | TGTGCCAGCAGCTTAGCTTCGCAGGCCAATTCACCCCTCCACTTT
. | TRBJ1-6 | TRBV14 | TRBD1 | CASSQYIIDRDNSPLHF | TGTGCCAGCAGCCAATATATTATCGACAGGGATAATTCACCCCTCCACTTT
. | TRBJ1-5 | TRBV6-5 | . | CASSYSGQGIATQHF | TGTGCCAGCAGTTACTCGGGGCAGGGGATCGCTACCCAGCATTTT
. | TRBJ2-7 | TRBV6-1 | TRBD1 | CASSEVPYPDRARYEQYF | TGTGCCAGCAGTGAAGTCCCATACCCTGACAGGGCACGCTACGAGCAGTACTTC
. | TRBJ2-1 | TRBV5-6 | . | CASSSGRPNEQFF | TGTGCCAGCAGCTCCGGGAGACCCAATGAGCAGTTCTTC
. | TRBJ2-1 | TRBV24-1 | . | CATSVPVYNEQFF | TGTGCCACCAGTGTTCCCGTCTACAATGAGCAGTTCTTC
. | TRBJ2-7 | TRBV18 | TRBD2 | CASSPTFGGGGYEQYF | TGTGCCAGCTCACCTACCTTTGGGGGGGGAGGCTACGAGCAGTACTTC
. | TRBJ1-1 | TRBV3-1/TRBV3-2 | TRBD1 | CASSQGTGGTEAFF | TGTGCCAGCAGCCAAGGGACAGGGGGCACTGAAGCTTTCTTT
. | TRBJ2-1 | TRBV7-8 | . | CASSYNFRAWGYEQFF | TGTGCCAGCAGCTACAACTTCAGGGCCTGGGGATATGAGCAGTTCTTC
. | TRBJ1-5 | TRBV3-1/TRBV3-2 | . | CASSQSRVNQPQHF | TGTGCCAGCAGCCAAAGCAGGGTCAATCAGCCCCAGCATTTT
. | TRBJ2-7 | TRBV29-1 | TRBD2 | CSVEGLASTYEQYF | TGCAGCGTTGAAGGACTAGCGTCGACCTACGAGCAGTACTTC
. | TRBJ1-6 | TRBV30 | . | CAWTGYSRQGLNSPLHF | TGTGCCTGGACGGGCTATTCCCGGCAGGGGCTAAATTCACCCCTCCACTTT
. | TRBJ1-1 | TRBV12-3/TRBV12-4 | . | CASSTGFSAFF | TGTGCCAGCAGTACAGGGTTTTCAGCTTTCTTT
. | TRBJ2-6 | TRBV28 | . | CASSLLAVSSGANVLTF | TGTGCCAGCAGTTTATTGGCGGTTAGCTCTGGGGCCAACGTCCTGACTTTC
. | TRBJ2-5 | TRBV9 | TRBD2 | CASSVTSSGSGETQYF | TGTGCCAGCAGCGTGACTAGCTCGGGATCCGGGGAGACCCAGTACTTC
once | TRBJ1-4 | TRBV28 | . | CASSRSVGEGKLFF | TGTGCCAGCAGCCGCTCTGTGGGAGAAGGAAAACTGTTTTTT
. | TRBJ2-3 | TRBV7-9 | TRBD2 | CAVPGLATPSTDTQYF | TGTGCCGTTCCGGGACTAGCGACACCTAGCACAGATACGCAGTATTTT
. | TRBJ2-7 | TRBV6-5 | TRBD1 | CASRATGAYEQYF | TGTGCCAGCAGGGCTACAGGGGCCTACGAGCAGTACTTC
once | TRBJ1-4 | TRBV7-9 | TRBD1 | CASSPPGTAIDEKLFF | TGTGCCAGCAGCCCTCCGGGGACAGCCATTGATGAAAAACTGTTTTTT
. | TRBJ2-1 | TRBV2 | TRBD1 | CASSEGTGGVGFF | TGTGCCAGCAGCGAGGGAACAGGGGGCGTGGGGTTCTTC
few | TRBJ2-7 | TRBV10-3 | TRBD1 | CAVGTGGTYEQYF | TGTGCCGTCGGGACAGGGGGTACTTACGAGCAGTACTTC
. | TRBJ2-2 | TRBV5-4 | TRBD2 | CASSLGGRAYVGELFF | TGTGCCAGCAGCTTGGGCGGGAGGGCCTATGTCGGGGAGCTGTTTTTT
. | TRBJ2-7 | TRBV9 | TRBD2 | CASSVGVGGGYEQYF | TGTGCCAGCAGCGTAGGGGTAGGCGGGGGTTACGAGCAGTACTTC
. | TRBJ2-7 | TRBV28 | . | CASSPGTWVYAEQYF | TGTGCCAGCAGTCCAGGGACATGGGTTTATGCCGAGCAGTACTTC
. | TRBJ2-1 | TRBV15 | TRBD2 | CATSDSSGRGWEQFF | TGTGCCACCAGCGATTCTAGCGGGAGGGGTTGGGAGCAGTTCTTC
once | TRBJ1-1 | TRBV4-1 | . | CASSQEQKMNTEAFF | TGCGCCAGCAGCCAAGAGCAGAAAATGAACACTGAAGCTTTCTTT
. | TRBJ2-5 | TRBV5-1 | TRBD2 | CASSRGSGRGSQETQYF | TGCGCCAGCAGCAGGGGTAGCGGGAGGGGGAGCCAAGAGACCCAGTACTTC
. | TRBJ2-5 | TRBV6-5 | TRBD2 | CASDTSGGTKETQYF | TGTGCCAGCGATACTAGCGGGGGGACAAAAGAGACCCAGTACTTC
. | TRBJ2-3 | TRBV5-1 | TRBD2 | CASSVSSGGTDTQYF | TGCGCCAGCAGCGTTTCTAGCGGGGGCACAGATACGCAGTATTTT
few | TRBJ2-1 | TRBV10-1 | TRBD2 | CASSERTSGAGNYNEQFF | TGCGCCAGCAGTGAGAGGACTAGCGGGGCCGGAAACTACAATGAGCAGTTCTTC
. | TRBJ1-1 | TRBV6-5 | . | CASSRPGASNTEAFF | TGTGCCAGCAGTCGCCCGGGAGCCTCGAACACTGAAGCTTTCTTT
. | TRBJ1-2 | TRBV28 | . | CASSPHRDGYGYTF | TGTGCCAGCAGTCCACACAGGGACGGCTATGGCTACACCTTC
few | TRBJ1-6 | TRBV27 | . | CASSLEVSVSSPLHF | TGTGCCAGCAGTTTAGAAGTCTCGGTTAGTTCACCCCTCCACTTT
. | TRBJ1-5 | TRBV5-6 | TRBD1 | CASNTGGPNSNQPQHF | TGTGCCAGCAACACAGGGGGCCCCAATAGCAATCAGCCCCAGCATTTT
. | TRBJ2-3 | TRBV9 | . | CASSARQSDADTQYF | TGTGCCAGCAGCGCCCGACAGTCGGACGCAGATACGCAGTATTTT
once | TRBJ2-3 | TRBV5-5 | TRBD2 | CASSLGGSGSTDTQYF | TGTGCCAGCAGCTTGGGTGGTAGCGGGAGCACAGATACGCAGTATTTT
. | TRBJ1-1 | TRBV6-5 | . | CASIPQGQRTEAFF | TGTGCCAGCATCCCCCAGGGTCAGCGAACTGAAGCTTTCTTT
. | TRBJ1-2 | TRBV11-2 | TRBD1 | CASSLTDRAHYGYTF | TGTGCCAGCAGCTTAACGGACAGGGCCCACTATGGCTACACCTTC